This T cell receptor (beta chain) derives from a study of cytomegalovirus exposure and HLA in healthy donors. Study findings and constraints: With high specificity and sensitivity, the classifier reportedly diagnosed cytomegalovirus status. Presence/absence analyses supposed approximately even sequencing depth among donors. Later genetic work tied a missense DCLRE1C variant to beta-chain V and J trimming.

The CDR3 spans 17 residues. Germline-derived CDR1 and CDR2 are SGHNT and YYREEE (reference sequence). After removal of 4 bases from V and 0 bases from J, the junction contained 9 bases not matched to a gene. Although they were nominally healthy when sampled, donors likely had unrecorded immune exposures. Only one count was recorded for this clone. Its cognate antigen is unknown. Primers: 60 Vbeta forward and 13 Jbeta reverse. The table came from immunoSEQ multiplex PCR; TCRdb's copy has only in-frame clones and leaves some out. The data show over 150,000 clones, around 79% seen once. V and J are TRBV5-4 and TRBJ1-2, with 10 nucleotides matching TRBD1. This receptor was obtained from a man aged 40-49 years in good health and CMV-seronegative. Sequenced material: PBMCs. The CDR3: CASSGTGDEQPNYGYTF. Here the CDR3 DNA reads TGTGCCAGCAGCGGGACAGGGGACGAGCAGCCTAACTATGGCTACACCTTC.